These T cell receptor beta chains were read from a single sample in a study of T-cell reconstitution after alpha-beta-depleted transplantation in children. Using its own MiXCR run on the PCR reads, TCRdb lists one record per CDR3 protein. Among just over 200,000 distinct CDR3 sequences listed, approximately 8.4% were seen once. Specimen: PBMCs, mostly from graft donor cells, collected 360 days after TCRalphabeta/CD19-depleted stem cell transplant. These receptors came from a male patient aged 2-15 years who had a stem cell transplant for acute myeloid leukemia, so the T cells may come from the graft donor. Both conserved end residues are part of each CDR3.

J gene: TRBJ2-1
V gene: TRBV28
CDR3 protein: CASSSTSGPREFF

J gene: TRBJ2-1
V gene: TRBV12-3/TRBV12-4
CDR3 protein: CASSFRNTFNEQFF

J gene: TRBJ2-1
V gene: TRBV7-9
CDR3 protein: CASSVLAGGIGNEQFF

J gene: TRBJ2-1
V gene: TRBV7-6
CDR3 protein: CATSLRGVRGEQFF

J gene: TRBJ2-1
V gene: TRBV7-3
CDR3 protein: CASALSGNEQFF

J gene: TRBJ2-5
V gene: TRBV5-1
CDR3 protein: CASSLGTPLETQYF

J gene: TRBJ2-3
V gene: TRBV5-1
CDR3 protein: CASSPPAPSNTDTQYF

J gene: TRBJ2-1
V gene: TRBV6-5
CDR3 protein: CATKVRAGTGGYNEQFF

J gene: TRBJ2-2
V gene: TRBV5-1
CDR3 protein: CASSLEGQGTNTGELFF

J gene: TRBJ2-7
V gene: TRBV20-1
CDR3 protein: CSASYRGDYEQYF

J gene: TRBJ2-1
V gene: TRBV20-1
CDR3 protein: CSATSGRASDEQFF

J gene: TRBJ1-1
V gene: TRBV27
CDR3 protein: CASSFLRTGSFTEAFF

J gene: TRBJ2-1
V gene: TRBV10-3
CDR3 protein: CAMTSGSYNEQFF

J gene: TRBJ1-5
V gene: TRBV7-8
CDR3 protein: CASSLTPLGNQPQHF

J gene: TRBJ1-1
V gene: TRBV5-1
CDR3 protein: CASSLETGNEAFF

J gene: TRBJ2-7
V gene: TRBV6-5
CDR3 protein: CASSYPQGGYEQYF

J gene: TRBJ2-6
V gene: TRBV19
CDR3 protein: CASGATSVVNVLTF

J gene: TRBJ1-2
V gene: TRBV20-1
CDR3 protein: CSAPDRATNYGYTF

J gene: TRBJ2-5
V gene: TRBV4-3
CDR3 protein: CASSQDSGSFGTQYF

J gene: TRBJ2-1
V gene: TRBV7-3
CDR3 protein: CASSPTSSALSYNEQFF